These 17 T cell receptor beta chains originate from one sample sequenced in a study of T cell responses to AZD1222 COVID-19 vaccine. Only in-frame clones appear in the TCRdb table, and some are missing; sequencing was by immunoSEQ multiplex PCR. The sample carries more than 75,000 clones, 90% recorded once. The starting material was peripheral blood, obtained 28 days after the second AZD1222 dose. The receptors come from an adult who received the AZD1222 COVID-19 vaccine.

The chain links TRBV5-1 to TRBJ1-2; D unclear. The ends were cut back, 4 bases at V and 1 base at J, with 11 bases in the middle. The CDR3 is 14 amino acids. Per the germline V gene, CDR1 is SGHRS and CDR2 is YFSETQ. As DNA, the CDR3 is TGCGCCAGCAGCCAGAGGACGGATAACTATGGCTACACCTTC. Translating it yields CASSQRTDNYGYTF.

This chain joins TRBV6-5 and TRBJ1-5; D may be TRBD1 (6 bases). The CDR3 has 13 residues. The V gene lost 6 bases and the J gene lost 6 bases, with 12 bases spanning the gap. The germline V gene encodes CDR1 MNHEY and CDR2 SVGAGI. The DNA of the CDR3 is TGTGCCAGCAGCGACTTACAGGGTCAGCCCCAGCATTTT. Translated: CASSDLQGQPQHF.

This chain uses TRBV6-4 with TRBJ2-1; 8 positions match TRBD2. V was pared by 0 bases and J by 4 bases, with 2 bases of the junction left unmatched. The CDR3 loop spans 15 amino acids. CDR1 and CDR2 (germline): MRHNA, SNTAGT. CDR3 loop: CASSDSAGGYNEQFF. The CDR3 DNA is TGTGCCAGCAGTGACTCGGCGGGGGGATACAATGAGCAGTTCTTC.

J is TRBJ1-1 and V is TRBV11-1; maybe TRBD1 (6 bases). The CDR3 is 16 residues long. Germline V gives CDR1 SGHAT, CDR2 FQDESV (reference sequence). Trimming took off 5 bases at V and 4 bases at J, with 20 bases between the two ends. This CDR3 is CASSQRRGQRSTEAFF. The CDR3 DNA reads as TGTGCCAGCAGCCAAAGAAGAGGACAGCGGTCCACTGAAGCTTTCTTT.

The chain links TRBV7-2 to TRBJ2-5, with TRBD2 matching over 7 bases. Losses at the gene ends were 2 bases for V and 7 bases for J; bases not matched to a gene: 4. This CDR3 has 13 residues. Germline CDR1 is SGHTA and CDR2 is FQGNSA. DNA for the CDR3: TGTGCCAGCAGCTTAATTGGGGGGGGGACCCAGTACTTC. Translating gives CASSLIGGGTQYF. The variable domain in full, completed from reference TRBV7-2 and TRBJ2-5, reads GAGVSQSPSNKVTEKGKDVELRCDPISGHTALYWYRQSLGQGLEFLIYFQGNSAPDKSGLPSDRFSAERTGGSVSTLTIQRTQQEDSAVYLCASSLIGGGTQYFGPGTRLLVL.

J is TRBJ2-7 and V is TRBV12-3 or TRBV12-4; D is ambiguous. The CDR3 contains 12 residues. V lost 3 bases, J lost 7 bases, and 10 bases lay in between. The CDR3, as DNA: TGTGCCAGCAGTTTTATACTAAGTGAGCAGTACTTC. Its protein product is CASSFILSEQYF.

V usage is TRBV28 and J usage is TRBJ1-5; TRBD1 agrees at 7 bases. In germline, CDR1 is MDHEN, CDR2 SYDVKM. The ends lost 5 bases at V and 1 base at J; junction bases unmatched: 5. The CDR3 consists of 15 residues. The DNA of the CDR3 is TGTGCCAGCAGTCCCCAGGGGGTGAGCAATCAGCCCCAGCATTTT. It yields the protein CASSPQGVSNQPQHF. The entire variable domain, with the rest obtained from reference TRBV28 and TRBJ1-5, is as follows: DVKVTQSSRYLVKRTGEKVFLECVQDMDHENMFWYRQDPGLGLRLIYFSYDVKMKEKGDIPEGYSVSREKKERFSLILESASTNQTSMYLCASSPQGVSNQPQHFGDGTRLSIL.

V gene TRBV5-1 combines with J gene TRBJ2-7; 7 bases match TRBD1. The germline V gene has CDR1 SGHRS and CDR2 YFSETQ. V trimming: 4 bases; J trimming: 6 bases; junction bases outside the gene matches: 7. CDR3 length: 13 residues. CDR3 bases: TGCGCCAGCAGCCAAGAACAGGGGACCGAGCAGTACTTC. Translation gives CASSQEQGTEQYF.

The rearrangement joins TRBV2 to TRBJ2-7; 9 nucleotides match TRBD1. Germline trimming cut 4 bases from V and 4 bases from J; bases unmatched to any gene: 5. Germline values: CDR1 SNHLY, CDR2 FYNNEI. The CDR3 runs 14 residues. CDR3 amino acids: CASSVDRGLYEQYF. The DNA for the CDR3 is TGTGCCAGCAGTGTGGACAGGGGCTTGTACGAGCAGTACTTC.

The J gene is TRBJ1-6, the V gene TRBV6-1, with D unclear. Trimming cost V 0 bases and J 7 bases, with 4 bases left between them. The CDR3 has 13 amino acids. Germline CDR1 and CDR2: MNHNS and SASEGT. CDR3 protein: CASSEAQNSPLHF. The DNA of the CDR3 is TGTGCCAGCAGTGAAGCACAGAATTCACCCCTCCACTTT.

V usage is TRBV19 and J usage is TRBJ1-2, with unresolved D. The CDR3 totals 14 residues. Germline CDR1 reads LNHDA; CDR2 reads SQIVND (reference sequence). V shed 6 bases and J shed 4 bases, with 15 bases lying between them. Here the CDR3 reads CASSPLTPSYGYTF. CDR3 nucleotides: TGTGCCAGTAGCCCTTTGACACCGTCCTATGGCTACACCTTC.

This sequence joins TRBV4-1 and TRBJ1-6; unclear D gene. Trimming stripped 0 bases from V and 0 bases from J, with 6 bases between. From germline, CDR1 is MGHRA and CDR2 YSYEKL. CDR3 length equals 16 residues. CDR3 coding DNA: TGCGCCAGCAGCCAAGATTTGAGCTCCTATAATTCACCCCTCCACTTT. This gives the protein CASSQDLSSYNSPLHF.

The sample holds a few counts of this clone. Other DNA variants within this sample encode the same CDR3. This CDR3 reads CATTGADGNTIYF. CDR3 DNA: TGTGCCACCACGGGGGCGGATGGAAACACCATATATTTT. The genes are TRBV24-1 and TRBJ1-3, with D possibly matching TRBD1 (6 bases). V was cut by 8 bases and J by 3 bases, with 10 bases left in between. Germline V gene sequence: CDR1 KGHDR, CDR2 SFDVKD. CDR3 length: 13 amino acids.

The V and J genes are TRBV7-9 and TRBJ2-5; D possibly corresponds to TRBD1 (6 bases). Germline V gives CDR1 SEHNR, CDR2 FQNEAQ (reference sequence). V was shortened by 5 bases and J by 1 base, with 11 bases between the two germline ends. This CDR3 is built from 14 residues. This CDR3 reads CASSLYRAQETQYF. CDR3 nucleotides: TGTGCCAGCAGCCTGTACAGGGCCCAAGAGACCCAGTACTTC. The full variable domain, rest sourced from reference TRBV7-9 and TRBJ2-5, is DTGVSQNPRHKITKRGQNVTFRCDPISEHNRLYWYRQTLGQGPEFLTYFQNEAQLEKSRLLSDRFSAERPKGSFSTLEIQRTEQGDSAMYLCASSLYRAQETQYFGPGTRLLVL.

The chain is built from TRBV18 and TRBJ1-1, with TRBD1 identical over 8 bases. J gave up 3 bases and V 4 bases, and 10 bases lay outside the gene matches. In germline, CDR1 is KGHSH, CDR2 LQKENI. The CDR3 extends over 16 amino acids. In nucleotides, the CDR3 is TGTGCCAGCTCACTAGATGTCGGACAGGGCCACACTGAAGCTTTCTTT. Encoded protein: CASSLDVGQGHTEAFF.

V is TRBV24-1 and J is TRBJ1-4; D is undetermined. Germline loops: CDR1 KGHDR, CDR2 SFDVKD. The V end was cut by 4 bases, the J end by 5 bases, with 16 bases between. This CDR3 region has 16 residues. Written as DNA, the CDR3 is TGTGCCACCAGTGACCCCGCGGACGGAGGGAATGAAAAACTGTTTTTT. Translation: CATSDPADGGNEKLFF.

This clone was picked up a small number of times. This chain links TRBV5-1 with TRBJ2-7; 8 bases fit TRBD1. The CDR3 has 14 residues. Germline V CDR1 and CDR2: SGHRS, YFSETQ. After removal of 4 bases from V and 6 bases from J, the junction contained 9 bases not matched to a gene. The CDR3 here is CASSPTGTGFEQYF. Written as DNA, the CDR3 is TGCGCCAGCAGCCCCACCGGGACAGGCTTCGAGCAGTACTTC.